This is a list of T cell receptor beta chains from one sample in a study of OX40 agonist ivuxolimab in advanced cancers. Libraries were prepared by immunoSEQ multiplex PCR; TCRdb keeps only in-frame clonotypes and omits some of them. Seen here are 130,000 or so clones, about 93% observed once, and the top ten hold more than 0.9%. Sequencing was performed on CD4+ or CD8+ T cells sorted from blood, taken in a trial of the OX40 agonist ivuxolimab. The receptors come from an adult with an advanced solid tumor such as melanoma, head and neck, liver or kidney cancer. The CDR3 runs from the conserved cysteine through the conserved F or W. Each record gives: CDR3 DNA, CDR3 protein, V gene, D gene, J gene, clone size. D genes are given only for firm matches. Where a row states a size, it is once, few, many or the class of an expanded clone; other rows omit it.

TGTGCCAGCAGCCAAGAGGACGCAGGGGGCAGGAAAGCTTTCTTT	CASSQEDAGGRKAFF	TRBV4-2	TRBD1	TRBJ1-1	once
TGTGCCAGCTCACCACCGGGGGGCTTTAGCACAGATACGCAGTATTTT	CASSPPGGFSTDTQYF	TRBV18	NA	TRBJ2-3	NA
TGTGCCAGCAGGCGGGGACGGACCTACGAGCAGTACTTC	CASRRGRTYEQYF	TRBV5-6	NA	TRBJ2-7	NA
TGTGCCAGCAGCCTAGCCAAAAACATTCAGTACTTC	CASSLAKNIQYF	TRBV6-5	NA	TRBJ2-4	once
TGTGCCAGCAGCGTAGCCCCGGACGAGAGCAATGAGCAGTTCTTC	CASSVAPDESNEQFF	TRBV9	NA	TRBJ2-1	NA
TGTGCCAGCAGTGACGTCGGACTAGCGGGGGCAGATACGCAGTATTTT	CASSDVGLAGADTQYF	TRBV6-4	TRBD2	TRBJ2-3	NA
TGTGCCAGCAGCTCCCGGGACGCCGGGGAGCTGTTTTTT	CASSSRDAGELFF	TRBV7-3	NA	TRBJ2-2	NA
TGTGCCAGCAGCTCACCGTACAGGGGTGAGACCCAGTACTTC	CASSSPYRGETQYF	TRBV5-8	TRBD1	TRBJ2-5	NA
TGTGCCAGCAGTGGCCCAGCCTTCAGCACAGATACGCAGTATTTT	CASSGPAFSTDTQYF	TRBV2	NA	TRBJ2-3	NA
TGTGCCACTGGGCCTAGCCAGAGAGAAGAGACCCAGTACTTC	CATGPSQREETQYF	TRBV10-3	NA	TRBJ2-5	NA
TGTGCCAACTCGGACCAAGGGGGTAGCGGGAGTCGTCGGTCGGATACGCAGTATTTT	CANSDQGGSGSRRSDTQYF	TRBV28	TRBD2	TRBJ2-3	NA
TGCGCCAGCAGCCAAGGAGAGGGACAGCCCCAGCATTTT	CASSQGEGQPQHF	TRBV4-3	NA	TRBJ1-5	NA
TGTGCCAGCAGCCCCGGGGGGGCCTCAGATACGCAGTATTTT	CASSPGGASDTQYF	TRBV9	TRBD2	TRBJ2-3	NA
TGTGCCATCAGTGAGGAGTTGGCGGGCGATGAAGCTTTCTTT	CAISEELAGDEAFF	TRBV10-3	NA	TRBJ1-1	once
TGTGCCATCCGGGACAGCGGGTACGCAGATACGCAGTATTTT	CAIRDSGYADTQYF	TRBV6-1	NA	TRBJ2-3	NA
TGTGCCAGCAGGGAGGACGCGAAAGCACAAGAGACCCAGTACTTC	CASREDAKAQETQYF	TRBV5-4	NA	TRBJ2-5	NA
TGTGCCAGCAGAAGTCCCCAGGGGATGATGGGCGAGCAGTACTTC	CASRSPQGMMGEQYF	TRBV2	NA	TRBJ2-7	NA
TGTGCCAGTAGTATAGTGGGGACAGGCCTAGCCAAAAACATTCAGTACTTC	CASSIVGTGLAKNIQYF	TRBV19	TRBD1	TRBJ2-4	NA
TGTGCCAGCAGCCAACCGGGGCGCCGCGAGCAGTACTTC	CASSQPGRREQYF	TRBV28	NA	TRBJ2-7	NA
TGTGCCTGGAGGGGGGGGAGTTATGGCTACACCTTC	CAWRGGSYGYTF	TRBV30	NA	TRBJ1-2	NA
TGCGCCAGCAGCTTGGACTCCCTAGTTGACGATACGCAGTATTTT	CASSLDSLVDDTQYF	TRBV5-1	NA	TRBJ2-3	NA
TGTGCCAGCAGTTTAGTCGGACGTGCCGGTCCTTATGGCTACACCTTC	CASSLVGRAGPYGYTF	TRBV27	NA	TRBJ1-2	once
TGTGCCAGCAGCCGCGGGGGGCCCTCTGGGGCCAACGTCCTGACTTTC	CASSRGGPSGANVLTF	TRBV11-2	TRBD2	TRBJ2-6	NA
TGTGCCAGCAGTGTCCAGGGTGAGGATTCACCCCTCCACTTT	CASSVQGEDSPLHF	TRBV6-4	NA	TRBJ1-6	once
TGTGCCTGGAAGGAGGGCCGGACAGGGAACACTGAAGCTTTCTTT	CAWKEGRTGNTEAFF	TRBV30	TRBD1	TRBJ1-1	NA
TGTGCCAGCAGCTTGGACCGGGGCACAGATACGCAGTATTTT	CASSLDRGTDTQYF	TRBV7-9	NA	TRBJ2-3	NA